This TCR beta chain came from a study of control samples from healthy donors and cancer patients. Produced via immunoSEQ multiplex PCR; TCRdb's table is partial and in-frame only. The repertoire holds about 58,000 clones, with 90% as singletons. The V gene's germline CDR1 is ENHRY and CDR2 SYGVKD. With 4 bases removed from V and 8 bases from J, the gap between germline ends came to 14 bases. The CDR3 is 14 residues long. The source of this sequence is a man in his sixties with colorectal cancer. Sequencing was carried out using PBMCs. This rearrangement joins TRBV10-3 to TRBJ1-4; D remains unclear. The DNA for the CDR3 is TGTGCCATCAGTGGGATCGGGTCTCAGGAAAAACTGTTTTTT. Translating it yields CAISGIGSQEKLFF.